Listed below are T cell receptor beta chains from one sample, sequenced in a study of blood T cell repertoires in COVID-19. Profiling relied on immunoSEQ multiplex PCR, and the TCRdb table lists in-frame clones only, not all of them. The table includes tens of thousands of clones, around nine tenths detected once. Sequenced input: peripheral blood. Receptors originate from a woman aged 60-75 years with COVID-19, enrolled during active disease. The CDR3 runs from the conserved cysteine through the conserved F or W. The order of the fields is J gene, D gene, clone size, V gene, CDR3 DNA, CDR3 protein. A D gene is named only where the DNA matches it firmly. Expanded clones are given a class, and other clones once, few, many or no size at all.

TRBJ1-1 | NA | NA | TRBV19 | TGTGCCAGTAGTGTCAGGGTGACCACTGAAGCTTTCTTT | CASSVRVTTEAFF
TRBJ2-5 | TRBD2 | NA | TRBV9 | TGTGCCAGCAGCGTAGAGGTCGGCGGGGGGGCTAAAGAGACCCAGTACTTC | CASSVEVGGGAKETQYF
TRBJ1-4 | TRBD1 | NA | TRBV19 | TGTGCCAGCCAACAGGGGGCCCTTAATGAAAAACTGTTTTTT | CASQQGALNEKLFF
TRBJ1-4 | NA | NA | TRBV6-5 | TGTGCCAGCAGCCCCCGGGCTAATGAAAAACTGTTTTTT | CASSPRANEKLFF
TRBJ1-2 | NA | NA | TRBV4-3 | TGCGCCAGCAGCCAAGGGGTCGGAGGGTCGTGGAATTATGGCTACACCTTC | CASSQGVGGSWNYGYTF
TRBJ2-7 | TRBD2 | NA | TRBV6-6 | TGTGCCAGCAGTTCGACCATAGCGGGGTCCCGCTACGAGCAGTACTTC | CASSSTIAGSRYEQYF
TRBJ2-7 | TRBD2 | NA | TRBV3-1/TRBV3-2 | TGTGCCAGCAGCCACCCCCTCAGCGGGGGGGCCCACGAGCAGTACTTC | CASSHPLSGGAHEQYF
TRBJ1-2 | NA | NA | TRBV5-1 | TGCGCCAGCAGCTTTGATCGGTACGGGGGCTACACCTTC | CASSFDRYGGYTF
TRBJ2-3 | NA | NA | TRBV5-4 | TGTGCCAGCAGCTTAAAAGTGCAGGGGAGCACAGATACGCAGTATTTT | CASSLKVQGSTDTQYF
TRBJ1-6 | NA | NA | TRBV7-2 | TGTGCCAGCAGCTTAGCGCAGGGTATTAGTTCACCCCTCCACTTT | CASSLAQGISSPLHF
TRBJ1-6 | TRBD1 | NA | TRBV11-2 | TGTGCCAGCAGGTCGCTACAGGGGGCTCAGAATTCACCCCTCCACTTT | CASRSLQGAQNSPLHF
TRBJ1-1 | NA | NA | TRBV11-2 | TGTGCCAGCAGCTGGGGACACCAGAACACTGAAGCTTTCTTT | CASSWGHQNTEAFF
TRBJ2-1 | NA | NA | TRBV2 | NA | CASGNWGHGAGEFF
TRBJ1-1 | NA | few | TRBV7-9 | TGTGCCAGCAGCTTCCAGGTCACTGAAGCTTTCTTT | CASSFQVTEAFF
TRBJ2-1 | TRBD1 | NA | TRBV5-8 | TGTGCCAGCAGCTGGGGACAGGGGGGGTACAATGAGCAGTTCTTC | CASSWGQGGYNEQFF
TRBJ2-1 | NA | NA | TRBV7-2 | TGTGCCAGCAGCTTAGGTCCCAACAATGAGCAGTTCTTC | CASSLGPNNEQFF
TRBJ1-5 | NA | NA | TRBV6-5 | TGTGCCACCGGCAGGGATCAGCCCCAGCATTTT | CATGRDQPQHF
TRBJ1-4 | NA | NA | TRBV29-1 | TGCAGCGCCGGGGCGGGGGAAAAACTGTTTTTT | CSAGAGEKLFF
TRBJ2-1 | NA | NA | TRBV14 | TGTGCCAGCAGTTTACAGGGCCTTGAGCAGTTCTTC | CASSLQGLEQFF
TRBJ2-7 | NA | NA | TRBV19 | TGTGCCAGTAGTCCCCGCGGTAGGGGCGCGGTGTACGAGCAGTACTTC | CASSPRGRGAVYEQYF
TRBJ1-4 | TRBD1 | NA | TRBV7-8 | TGTGCCAGCAGCAAGGACAGGCGCCGTGAAAAACTGTTTTTT | CASSKDRRREKLFF
TRBJ2-1 | TRBD2 | NA | TRBV6-2/TRBV6-3 | TGTGCCAGCAGCCCTGAGCTAATGACTAGCGTCTCCTACAATGAGCAGTTCTTC | CASSPELMTSVSYNEQFF
TRBJ2-1 | TRBD1 | NA | TRBV19 | TGTGCCAGTAGTCTCGGGACAGGGGGCCACAATGAGCAGTTCTTC | CASSLGTGGHNEQFF
TRBJ1-5 | NA | few | TRBV5-8 | TGTGCCAGCAGCTTCAATAGCAATCAGCCCCAGCATTTT | CASSFNSNQPQHF
TRBJ1-6 | TRBD1 | few | TRBV9 | TGTGCCAGCAGCCCTGAGACAGGGTTGGAATCACCCCTCCACTTT | CASSPETGLESPLHF